This record concerns one TCR beta chain sequence. Antigen specificity is unknown. These data are taken from a study of T cells in localized non-small cell lung cancer. Points from the study as a whole: When the top 100 tumor clones were examined, a median about 60 of them also appeared in the adjacent lung, which was paired and uninvolved. Uninvolved adjacent lung showed higher T cell clonality than tumor.

Clones were sequenced by immunoSEQ multiplex PCR, and TCRdb holds only the in-frame ones, with some missing. The table records 58,000 or so clones, around 90% of them present only once. Sequencing used peripheral blood, obtained before any cancer treatment. This clonotype was obtained from a woman aged 35-70 years with stage I lung adenocarcinoma.

The CDR3 coding sequence is TGTGCCAGCAGCTTGGTGGCCGGGACAGGGGTACATGAGCAGTTCTTC. It encodes CASSLVAGTGVHEQFF. The rearrangement uses TRBV5-4 and TRBJ2-1; 10 bases are a match to TRBD1. Looked up from germline, CDR1 is SGHNT and CDR2 is YYREEE (reference sequence). V dropped 0 bases and J dropped 8; count of bases not matched to a gene: 8. This CDR3 has 16 residues.